The clone carrying this T cell receptor (beta chain) appeared once. This sample was included in a study of cytomegalovirus exposure and HLA in healthy donors. Germline-derived CDR1 and CDR2 are LGHNA and YSLEER. This CDR3 is built from 14 residues. Trimming took 1 base from V and 6 from J, leaving 13 bases between them. Primers included in the PCR were 60 Vbeta and 13 Jbeta primers. TCRdb keeps only in-frame clones here, not all; method: immunoSEQ multiplex PCR. The sample holds over 80,000 clones, 70% to 75% seen once. The rearrangement uses TRBV4-3 and TRBJ2-7; D not resolved. The sequence was obtained from a woman aged 18-30 years in good health and CMV-seropositive. The sequencing input was PBMCs. In DNA, the CDR3 is TGCGCCAGCAGCCAAGGGGTAGTTACGGGCGAGCAGTACTTC. As protein: CASSQGVVTGEQYF.